The present entry profiles one TCR beta chain with its context. This specimen comes from a study of blood T cell repertoires in COVID-19. Across the whole study: Acute and convalescent COVID-19 specimens originated in the United States, Italy and Spain. Sources were T cells, B-cell-depleted T cells, or PBMCs; the material itself was cDNA or gDNA.

In the original processing: For nucleated cells, counts were estimated from reference gene primer amplification. Libraries were prepared by immunoSEQ multiplex PCR; TCRdb keeps only in-frame clonotypes and omits some of them. That table supplies the V and J calls and clone size; D and trimming were determined from the DNA. Found here are 53,000 or so clones, 65% to 80% of them singletons; the top ten hold under 4%. This CDR3 comprises 14 residues. V shed 0 bases and J shed 4 bases, with 7 bases lying between them. Germline CDR1 and CDR2: SGHRS and YFSETQ. This clonotype was obtained from a man between 60 and 70 years old with acute or convalescent COVID-19. Sequenced input: peripheral blood. The genes are TRBV5-1 and TRBJ2-2; TRBD1 is a possible D gene (6 bases). The CDR3 here is CASSLAQGTGELFF. CDR3 bases: TGCGCCAGCAGCTTGGCACAGGGCACCGGGGAGCTGTTTTTT.